This T cell receptor (beta chain) emerged from a study of identical twins. General study results and limits: Excess sharing by twins proved weaker in beta out-of-frame sequences. An excess of low generation probability was shown by twin-shared out-of-frame alpha sequences.

Germline lookup yields CDR1 MNHEY and CDR2 SMNVEV (reference sequence). Trimming removed 2 bases at V and 4 bases at J, with 11 bases between. The CDR3 extends over 14 amino acids. Comment on this clonotype: Its matching antigen is unknown.

MiXCR, applied by TCRdb to the 5' RACE reads, yields one record per CDR3 protein. The table has about 240,000 distinct CDR3 sequences, 10% to 13% seen once. This chain connects TRBV27 to TRBJ1-1; D is undetermined. The TCR was taken from a man aged 50-59 years in good health. Sequencing used memory T cells sorted from blood. The CDR3 nucleotides are TGTGCCAGCAGTTTAAAGGGCGGTACCACTGAAGCTTTCTTT. It codes for CASSLKGGTTEAFF.